These T cell receptor beta chains were read from a single sample in a study of identical twins. Each CDR3 protein gets one entry after TCRdb re-called the 5' RACE reads with MiXCR. The table has 350,000 to 450,000 distinct CDR3 sequences, approximately 17% seen once; the top ten hold around 10%. What was sequenced was naive T cells sorted from blood. These receptors came from a man in his fifties in good health. Both conserved end residues are part of each CDR3. D genes are given only for firm matches. Where a row states a size, it is once, few, many or the class of an expanded clone; other rows omit it.

cdr3_aa: CSARTGAGANVLTF
v_call: TRBV20-1
clone_size: NA
d_call: TRBD1
j_call: TRBJ2-6

cdr3_aa: CASSVTGRLEKLFF
v_call: TRBV6-1
clone_size: many
d_call: NA
j_call: TRBJ1-4

cdr3_aa: CSVEDDSGRAFDEQFF
v_call: TRBV29-1
clone_size: many
d_call: TRBD2
j_call: TRBJ2-1

cdr3_aa: CASSQDWGIYNEQFF
v_call: TRBV3-1
clone_size: many
d_call: NA
j_call: TRBJ2-1

cdr3_aa: CSVANTGELFF
v_call: TRBV29-1
clone_size: few
d_call: NA
j_call: TRBJ2-2

cdr3_aa: CASSPGLAGGRRVADTQYF
v_call: TRBV5-1
clone_size: few
d_call: TRBD2
j_call: TRBJ2-3

cdr3_aa: CASSPTEGPLNEQFF
v_call: TRBV11-3
clone_size: many
d_call: NA
j_call: TRBJ2-1

cdr3_aa: CASSQRMRGYEQYF
v_call: TRBV18
clone_size: many
d_call: NA
j_call: TRBJ2-7

cdr3_aa: CASSHGGAEQYF
v_call: TRBV7-8
clone_size: NA
d_call: NA
j_call: TRBJ2-7

cdr3_aa: CASSLGGTGIPDTQYF
v_call: TRBV11-3
clone_size: NA
d_call: TRBD1
j_call: TRBJ2-3

cdr3_aa: CASSLARDGTRTDTQYF
v_call: TRBV5-1
clone_size: many
d_call: NA
j_call: TRBJ2-3

cdr3_aa: CSVAGTGEAFF
v_call: TRBV29-1
clone_size: NA
d_call: NA
j_call: TRBJ1-1

cdr3_aa: CASSSDRVNEKLFF
v_call: TRBV12-3/TRBV12-4
clone_size: once
d_call: TRBD1
j_call: TRBJ1-4

cdr3_aa: CASSLRWLGAGANVLTF
v_call: TRBV11-2
clone_size: few
d_call: NA
j_call: TRBJ2-6

cdr3_aa: CASGYRGREETQYF
v_call: TRBV6-2/TRBV6-3
clone_size: few
d_call: TRBD1
j_call: TRBJ2-5

cdr3_aa: CSVVSTSGGVNEQFF
v_call: TRBV29-1
clone_size: few
d_call: TRBD2
j_call: TRBJ2-1

cdr3_aa: CASSLDDDRAYEQYF
v_call: TRBV4-3
clone_size: many
d_call: TRBD1
j_call: TRBJ2-7

cdr3_aa: CASSSDAQILFSGANVLTF
v_call: TRBV5-6
clone_size: NA
d_call: NA
j_call: TRBJ2-6

cdr3_aa: CAISESAGTQDSYEQYF
v_call: TRBV10-3
clone_size: few
d_call: NA
j_call: TRBJ2-7

cdr3_aa: CASSVLAGTYEQYF
v_call: TRBV2
clone_size: few
d_call: TRBD2
j_call: TRBJ2-7

cdr3_aa: CASSQQGYQPQHF
v_call: TRBV7-9
clone_size: few
d_call: NA
j_call: TRBJ1-5

cdr3_aa: CASSATTSGITYEQYF
v_call: TRBV9
clone_size: NA
d_call: TRBD2
j_call: TRBJ2-7

cdr3_aa: CATSDLSGGTRLNEQFF
v_call: TRBV24-1
clone_size: few
d_call: TRBD2
j_call: TRBJ2-1

cdr3_aa: CASSPVTGFGTGNMNTEAFF
v_call: TRBV4-2
clone_size: NA
d_call: NA
j_call: TRBJ1-1

cdr3_aa: CASSFDPTYEQYF
v_call: TRBV5-1
clone_size: many
d_call: NA
j_call: TRBJ2-7

cdr3_aa: CASSPTRGRYEQYF
v_call: TRBV7-2
clone_size: many
d_call: TRBD1
j_call: TRBJ2-7

cdr3_aa: CSAREPLGNTGELFF
v_call: TRBV20-1
clone_size: NA
d_call: NA
j_call: TRBJ2-2

cdr3_aa: CASSPAVLAGDFNEQFF
v_call: TRBV5-6
clone_size: many
d_call: TRBD2
j_call: TRBJ2-1

cdr3_aa: CASSLTVTLNYGYTF
v_call: TRBV5-6
clone_size: few
d_call: NA
j_call: TRBJ1-2

cdr3_aa: CASNLGSGMNTEAFF
v_call: TRBV5-1
clone_size: many
d_call: NA
j_call: TRBJ1-1

cdr3_aa: CASSFGHRETQYF
v_call: TRBV7-2
clone_size: few
d_call: NA
j_call: TRBJ2-5

cdr3_aa: CASSSYMGQETQYF
v_call: TRBV19
clone_size: NA
d_call: NA
j_call: TRBJ2-5

cdr3_aa: CASIGRRNTEAFF
v_call: TRBV6-1
clone_size: few
d_call: NA
j_call: TRBJ1-1

cdr3_aa: CASSLDRGTSTSETQYF
v_call: TRBV11-2
clone_size: NA
d_call: TRBD2
j_call: TRBJ2-5

cdr3_aa: CSARQTSGGNQPQHF
v_call: TRBV20-1
clone_size: NA
d_call: NA
j_call: TRBJ1-5

cdr3_aa: CSADRAMNTEAFF
v_call: TRBV20-1
clone_size: many
d_call: TRBD1
j_call: TRBJ1-1

cdr3_aa: CASSPHGGSYEQYF
v_call: TRBV7-2
clone_size: NA
d_call: NA
j_call: TRBJ2-7

cdr3_aa: CASSVGSSSGANVLTF
v_call: TRBV9
clone_size: many
d_call: NA
j_call: TRBJ2-6

cdr3_aa: CSARLTGPNTGELFF
v_call: TRBV20-1
clone_size: NA
d_call: NA
j_call: TRBJ2-2

cdr3_aa: CASSARGGYNSPLHF
v_call: TRBV9
clone_size: many
d_call: NA
j_call: TRBJ1-6

cdr3_aa: CASSFLLGGTSTDTQYF
v_call: TRBV11-2
clone_size: many
d_call: NA
j_call: TRBJ2-3

cdr3_aa: CASSRLSYLQFF
v_call: TRBV28
clone_size: many
d_call: NA
j_call: TRBJ2-1

cdr3_aa: CSARTGTNTDTQYF
v_call: TRBV20-1
clone_size: few
d_call: TRBD2
j_call: TRBJ2-3

cdr3_aa: CASSFRTSGIETQYF
v_call: TRBV7-2
clone_size: few
d_call: TRBD2
j_call: TRBJ2-5

cdr3_aa: CASRQGLTGELFF
v_call: TRBV12-3/TRBV12-4
clone_size: NA
d_call: NA
j_call: TRBJ2-2

cdr3_aa: CASGLGFSGTDTQYF
v_call: TRBV3-1
clone_size: NA
d_call: NA
j_call: TRBJ2-3

cdr3_aa: CSSIDRGRTGELFF
v_call: TRBV20-1
clone_size: few
d_call: TRBD1
j_call: TRBJ2-2

cdr3_aa: CATSVGQLNTEAFF
v_call: TRBV15
clone_size: NA
d_call: NA
j_call: TRBJ1-1